This passage covers 25 T cell receptor beta chains from one sample sequenced in a study of blood T cell repertoires in COVID-19. Produced via immunoSEQ multiplex PCR; TCRdb's table is partial and in-frame only. The sample holds about 160,000 clones, approximately 85% seen once. Sample: peripheral blood. All receptors derive from an elderly man with COVID-19, enrolled during active disease.

The chain recombines TRBV4-1 with TRBJ1-5; D might be TRBD1 (5 bases). The CDR3 length is 15 residues. Trimming took 2 bases from V and 7 from J, leaving 15 bases between them. The germline V gene encodes CDR1 MGHRA and CDR2 YSYEKL. The CDR3 region is CASSQQGQKGQPQHF. CDR3 sequence (DNA): TGCGCCAGCAGCCAACAGGGTCAAAAAGGGCAGCCCCAGCATTTT.

The rearrangement links TRBV11-2 to TRBJ1-5, with a possible D match to TRBD1 (5 bases). The V and J ends lost 4 bases and 10 bases respectively, with 14 bases between them. This CDR3 is built from 13 residues. From germline, CDR1 is SGHAT and CDR2 FQNNGV. CDR3 coding DNA: TGTGCCAGCAGCTCGGAGCCGGGGGATCCCCAGCATTTT. Translation gives CASSSEPGDPQHF.

V usage is TRBV6-5 and J usage is TRBJ2-7, with 9 nucleotides matching TRBD1. The CDR3 is 14 residues long. Looked up from germline, CDR1 is MNHEY and CDR2 is SVGAGI. V trimming: 2 bases; J trimming: 5 bases; junction bases outside the gene matches: 4. The CDR3 bases are TGTGCCAGCAGTTACGAACAGGGGGCCAACGAGCAGTACTTC. Translation: CASSYEQGANEQYF.

The chain couples TRBV5-1 to TRBJ2-4; TRBD2 might be the D (6 bases). The germline V gene has CDR1 SGHRS and CDR2 YFSETQ. V lost 2 bases and J lost 6, with 12 bases in between. The CDR3 is made up of 14 amino acids. The CDR3 is CASSFRPGVNIQYF. For the CDR3, the DNA is TGCGCCAGCAGCTTCCGTCCGGGGGTAAACATTCAGTACTTC.

The chain combines TRBV28 with TRBJ1-5, with 7 bases matching TRBD1. Germline values: CDR1 MDHEN, CDR2 SYDVKM. V lost 3 bases to trimming and J lost 2 bases; unmatched junction nucleotides: 4. This CDR3 region has 15 residues. Written as DNA, the CDR3 is TGTGCCAGCAGTTTGGTTACAGGGGGCAATCAGCCCCAGCATTTT. Protein: CASSLVTGGNQPQHF. Full variable domain (rest looked up from reference TRBV28 and TRBJ1-5): DVKVTQSSRYLVKRTGEKVFLECVQDMDHENMFWYRQDPGLGLRLIYFSYDVKMKEKGDIPEGYSVSREKKERFSLILESASTNQTSMYLCASSLVTGGNQPQHFGDGTRLSIL.

CDR3 residues: CASSFRGGFLNTEAFF. CDR3 DNA sequence: TGTGCCAGCAGCTTCCGGGGGGGATTCCTGAACACTGAAGCTTTCTTT. The chain carries TRBV5-6 and TRBJ1-1; possibly TRBD1 for D (5 bases). Trimming removed 2 bases at V and 0 bases at J, with 14 bases between. The CDR3 has 16 amino acids. From germline, CDR1 is SGHDT and CDR2 YYEEEE.

This chain connects TRBV19 to TRBJ1-2; tentative D call: TRBD1 (6 bases). This CDR3 has 13 amino acids. V lost 5 bases, J lost 5 bases, and 12 bases lay in between. Germline CDR1 reads LNHDA; CDR2 reads SQIVND (reference sequence). DNA of the CDR3: TGTGCCAGTAGTTCACAGGGCTGGTATGGCTACACCTTC. Residues: CASSSQGWYGYTF. Filled out from reference TRBV19 and TRBJ1-2, the complete variable domain reads DGGITQSPKYLFRKEGQNVTLSCEQNLNHDAMYWYRQDPGQGLRLIYYSQIVNDFQKGDIAEGYSVSREKKESFPLTVTSAQKNPTAFYLCASSSQGWYGYTFGSGTRLTVV.

V gene TRBV12-3 or TRBV12-4 combines with J gene TRBJ2-5, with no clear D. Trimming cost V 5 bases and J 11 bases, with 15 bases left between them. The CDR3 has 12 residues. The CDR3 coding sequence is TGTGCCAGCAGTCCCAGTCAGTTCGGGCAGTACTTC. Protein product: CASSPSQFGQYF.

This clone turned up a few times. This rearrangement joins TRBV5-1 to TRBJ1-1; no reliable D call. CDR3 length: 14 residues. V lost 0 bases and J 5 bases, leaving 11 bases between the germline ends. Germline assignment: CDR1 SGHRS and CDR2 YFSETQ. This chain's CDR3 is CASSLAAEGTEAFF. The CDR3 DNA reads as TGCGCCAGCAGCTTGGCCGCGGAGGGAACTGAAGCTTTCTTT.

The CDR3 spells CASSHNRVRSNQPQHF. Here the CDR3 DNA reads TGCGCCAGCAGTCACAACAGGGTGCGTTCCAATCAGCCCCAGCATTTT. This chain links TRBV23-1 with TRBJ1-5; D possibly corresponds to TRBD1 (6 bases). TRBV23-1 is filed as an ORF, its function uncertain. Trimming stripped 3 bases from V and 3 bases from J, with 15 bases between. This CDR3 comprises 16 residues.

The chain couples TRBV18 to TRBJ2-7; D is ambiguous. The germline V gene encodes CDR1 KGHSH and CDR2 LQKENI. Trimming cost V 6 bases and J 0 bases, with 9 bases left between them. The CDR3 is 13 amino acids. This chain's CDR3 is CASSRLGSYEQYF. CDR3 in DNA: TGTGCCAGCTCTCGCCTAGGCTCCTACGAGCAGTACTTC.

The V gene is TRBV2, the J gene TRBJ2-7; possibly TRBD1 for D (5 bases). V was shortened by 2 bases and J by 6 bases, with 17 bases between the two germline ends. CDR1 and CDR2 (germline): SNHLY, FYNNEI. The CDR3 is made up of 15 amino acids. CDR3 loop: CASSESQGGIGEQYF. CDR3 DNA: TGTGCCAGCAGTGAATCCCAGGGTGGAATCGGCGAGCAGTACTTC.

This chain connects TRBV7-2 to TRBJ1-6; D remains ambiguous. In germline, CDR1 is SGHTA, CDR2 FQGNSA. CDR3 length: 13 residues. V gave up 1 base and J gave up 9 bases, with 7 bases separating them. This chain's CDR3 is CASSLVSRSPLHF. Written as DNA, the CDR3 is TGTGCCAGCAGCTTAGTATCCCGTTCACCCCTCCACTTT.

The chain joins TRBV9 to TRBJ1-2, with no clear D. The ends were cut back, 0 bases at V and 8 bases at J, with 11 bases in the middle. This CDR3 is built from 13 residues. The germline V gene has CDR1 SGDLS and CDR2 YYNGEE. This chain's CDR3 is CASSVDSREGYTF. DNA of the CDR3: TGTGCCAGCAGCGTAGACAGTCGAGAGGGCTACACCTTC.

CDR3 in amino acids: CASSEASGTLNTGELFF. The CDR3, as DNA: TGTGCCAGCAGTGAAGCCTCCGGGACACTGAACACCGGGGAGCTGTTTTTT. The chain links TRBV6-1 to TRBJ2-2; D is possibly TRBD1 (6 bases). CDR3 size: 17 residues. Germline loops: CDR1 MNHNS, CDR2 SASEGT. V lost 0 bases, J lost 1 base, and 12 bases lay in between.

The rearrangement joins TRBV6-5 to TRBJ1-2, with D perhaps TRBD1 (6 bases). V dropped 7 bases and J dropped 8 bases, with 17 bases sitting between them. Germline V gives CDR1 MNHEY, CDR2 SVGAGI. The CDR3 is 13 amino acids. The CDR3 region is CASTLNNRDGYTF. The CDR3 region has the DNA TGTGCCAGCACCTTAAACAACAGGGACGGCTACACCTTC.

The V and J genes are TRBV11-3 and TRBJ2-1; D is possibly TRBD2 (5 bases). V was trimmed by 6 bases and J by 5 bases, leaving 14 bases between them. CDR1 and CDR2 from the germline V gene are SGHNT and YENEEA. CDR3 size: 14 residues. CDR3 residues: CASREADRNNEQFF. The DNA for the CDR3 is TGTGCCAGCAGGGAGGCAGATAGAAACAATGAGCAGTTCTTC. The whole variable domain, filled in from reference TRBV11-3 and TRBJ2-1, reads EAGVVQSPRYKIIEKKQPVAFWCNPISGHNTLYWYLQNLGQGPELLIRYENEEAVDDSQLPKDRFSAERLKGVDSTLKIQPAELGDSAVYLCASREADRNNEQFFGPGTRLTVL.

The chain joins TRBV7-9 to TRBJ2-6; D might be TRBD2 (5 bases). Per the germline V gene, CDR1 is SEHNR and CDR2 is FQNEAQ (reference sequence). Trimming pared 5 bases from V and 3 bases from J, leaving 11 bases between. This CDR3 is 15 amino acids long. The CDR3 loop reads CASSPDFSGANVLTF. DNA of the CDR3: TGTGCCAGCAGCCCGGACTTTAGTGGGGCCAACGTCCTGACTTTC.

This clone was counted only a few times. The V gene is TRBV2, the J gene TRBJ1-6; no reliable D call. The CDR3 extends over 14 amino acids. V was shortened by 4 bases and J by 9 bases, with 13 bases between the two germline ends. Per germline, CDR1 SNHLY and CDR2 FYNNEI. CDR3 in DNA: TGTGCCAGCAGTGGTAGTAGGTCGGGTTCACCCCTCCACTTT. This codes for CASSGSRSGSPLHF.

V usage is TRBV6-5 and J usage is TRBJ1-1; D may be TRBD1 (5 bases). The CDR3 consists of 13 residues. The V gene's germline CDR1 is MNHEY and CDR2 SVGAGI. The ends were cut back, 0 bases at V and 8 bases at J, with 10 bases in the middle. DNA for the CDR3: TGTGCCAGCAGTTACTCTCAGGGCTTGGAAGCTTTCTTT. Translating gives CASSYSQGLEAFF.

The chain combines TRBV7-9 with TRBJ1-2; the D gene is possibly TRBD1 (6 bases). CDR3 length: 13 amino acids. Germline CDR1 SEHNR, CDR2 FQNEAQ (reference sequence). Deletions cut 4 bases from V and 7 bases from J, with 13 bases between. CDR3 nucleotide sequence: TGTGCCAGCAGCTCAGGGGTTTTGGGTGGCTACACCTTC. As protein: CASSSGVLGGYTF. The full variable domain, rest sourced from reference TRBV7-9 and TRBJ1-2, is DTGVSQNPRHKITKRGQNVTFRCDPISEHNRLYWYRQTLGQGPEFLTYFQNEAQLEKSRLLSDRFSAERPKGSFSTLEIQRTEQGDSAMYLCASSSGVLGGYTFGSGTRLTVV.

A single count supports this clone. The V call is TRBV12-3 or TRBV12-4, the J call TRBJ2-2, with no clear D. Trimming pared 5 bases from V and 7 bases from J, leaving 11 bases between. This CDR3 is built from 13 residues. The CDR3 region is CASSPEADGELFF. CDR3 coding DNA: TGTGCCAGCAGTCCCGAGGCCGACGGGGAGCTGTTTTTT.

V gene TRBV11-3 combines with J gene TRBJ2-1; TRBD1 aligns across 7 bases. This CDR3 is 13 amino acids long. The germline V gene encodes CDR1 SGHNT and CDR2 YENEEA. With V trimmed by 5 bases and J by 10 bases, 8 bases remained unmatched. For the CDR3, the DNA is TGTGCCAGCAGCACCCGCCGAGGGGGCGAGCAGTTCTTC. Its protein is CASSTRRGGEQFF. Full variable domain (rest looked up from reference TRBV11-3 and TRBJ2-1): EAGVVQSPRYKIIEKKQPVAFWCNPISGHNTLYWYLQNLGQGPELLIRYENEEAVDDSQLPKDRFSAERLKGVDSTLKIQPAELGDSAVYLCASSTRRGGEQFFGPGTRLTVL.

In this sample, this clone turned up once. The V and J genes are TRBV7-6 and TRBJ1-4; a possible D gene is TRBD1 (5 bases). This CDR3 is built from 18 residues. The germline V and J ends were trimmed by 0 bases and 1 base, with 15 bases remaining between them. The germline V gene has CDR1 SGHVS and CDR2 FNYEAQ. The CDR3: CASSLAWGEGGTNEKLFF. CDR3 bases: TGTGCCAGCAGCTTAGCCTGGGGGGAAGGTGGAACTAATGAAAAACTGTTTTTT. Together with reference TRBV7-6 and TRBJ1-4, the CDR3 gives the full variable domain: GAGVSQSPRYKVTKRGQDVALRCDPISGHVSLYWYRQALGQGPEFLTYFNYEAQQDKSGLPNDRFSAERPEGSISTLTIQRTEQRDSAMYRCASSLAWGEGGTNEKLFFGSGTQLSVL.

The rearrangement uses TRBV3-1 (or the pseudogene TRBV3-2) and TRBJ1-2, with 10 bases identical to TRBD1. In germline, CDR1 is LGHDT, CDR2 YNNKEL (reference sequence). V was clipped by 4 bases and J by 8 bases; unmatched bases: 10. CDR3 size: 15 residues. In nucleotides, the CDR3 is TGTGCCAGCAGCCTCTCCCCGACAGGGGGCGGGGGCTACACCTTC. Its translation: CASSLSPTGGGGYTF.